The sequence of this T cell receptor (beta chain) was determined in a study of blood T cells in healthy people across ages. Study outcomes and limitations: A strong correlation was seen between TCR beta diversity and naive T cell percentage.

Turning to this clonotype: Its antigen is undetermined.

The CDR3 is 16 amino acids. With 6 bases removed from V and 0 bases from J, the gap between germline ends came to 15 bases. The V gene's germline CDR1 is MDHEN and CDR2 SYDVKM. A second roughly 6 to 12 cycle PCR used barcoded and J-beta primers. TCRdb re-called the 5' RACE reads through MiXCR, storing one row per CDR3 protein. This table has roughly 1.4 million distinct CDR3 sequences, approximately 59% appearing once. The source of this sequence is a man aged 18 to 30 in good health. This chain uses TRBV28 with TRBJ2-1; D possibly corresponds to TRBD1 (6 bases). Sequencing was carried out using blood. CDR3 in DNA: TGTGCCAGCAGACCCCAAACAGGGAGCTCCTACAATGAGCAGTTCTTC. Translation: CASRPQTGSSYNEQFF.